A selection of T cell receptor beta chains follows, all from one sample in a study of T cells in Graves' hyperthyroidism and ophthalmopathy. TCRdb reanalysed the multiplex PCR reads using MiXCR and keeps one entry per CDR3 protein. This table has roughly 520,000 distinct CDR3 sequences, roughly a quarter appearing once. Input material: blood. The receptors stem from a young woman with Graves' ophthalmopathy. Both conserved end residues are part of each CDR3. Each record gives: V gene, J gene, clone size, D gene, CDR3 protein, CDR3 DNA. The D gene is left open where the match is weak. Some rows have no size entry. The others give once, few or many, or a class for an expanded clone.

>TRBV6-1|TRBJ1-2|few|NA
CASSELVSISYGYTF
TGTGCCAGCAGTGAACTCGTCAGCATCAGCTATGGCTACACCTTC
>TRBV6-5|TRBJ2-7|NA|NA
CASSYVTGGEQYF
TGTGCCAGCAGTTACGTGACAGGCGGCGAGCAGTACTTC
>TRBV2|TRBJ1-2|many|NA
CASTPRGWILGYTF
TGTGCCAGCACCCCGAGGGGGTGGATACTTGGCTACACCTTC
>TRBV28|TRBJ2-7|few|NA
CASNGPNLYEQYF
TGTGCCAGCAATGGACCCAACTTATACGAGCAGTACTTC
>TRBV29-1|TRBJ2-7|NA|NA
CSVTVSSSYEQYF
TGCAGCGTCACCGTGTCGAGCTCCTACGAGCAGTACTTC
>TRBV6-5|TRBJ1-1|many|NA
CASSYFPQGSAEAFF
TGTGCCAGCAGTTACTTTCCCCAGGGTAGCGCTGAAGCTTTCTTT
>TRBV7-8|TRBJ1-2|NA|NA
CASSPGPRGDYGYTF
TGTGCCAGCAGCCCAGGTCCCAGGGGAGACTATGGCTACACCTTC
>TRBV7-9|TRBJ1-1|few|TRBD1
CASGRQGSGTEAFF
TGTGCCAGCGGGAGACAGGGATCCGGCACTGAAGCTTTCTTT
>TRBV24-1|TRBJ1-2|NA|NA
CATSDSSALAYGYTF
TGTGCCACCAGTGATTCATCTGCGTTGGCCTATGGCTACACCTTC
>TRBV6-2/TRBV6-3|TRBJ2-7|many|TRBD1
CASSYSMDRTSYEQYF
TGTGCCAGCAGTTACTCGATGGACAGGACTTCCTACGAGCAGTACTTC
>TRBV11-2|TRBJ1-1|many|TRBD1
CASSLGPTGANTEAFF
TGTGCCAGCAGCTTAGGACCGACAGGGGCCAACACTGAAGCTTTCTTT
>TRBV24-1|TRBJ1-2|NA|NA
CATSDPWTNEGYTF
TGTGCCACCAGTGATCCCTGGACAAACGAGGGCTACACCTTC
>TRBV6-1|TRBJ1-1|NA|TRBD1
CASRGGGLGDTEAFF
TGTGCCAGCAGAGGGGGCGGGCTCGGGGACACTGAAGCTTTCTTT
>TRBV7-9|TRBJ1-2|NA|TRBD1
CASSSGTGGFSGYTF
TGTGCCAGCAGCTCCGGGACAGGGGGTTTTAGTGGCTACACCTTC
>TRBV6-2/TRBV6-3|TRBJ2-2|NA|NA
CASSYGEESGELFF
TGTGCCAGCAGTTACGGGGAGGAATCCGGGGAGCTGTTTTTT
>TRBV2|TRBJ2-7|many|TRBD2
CASSEARGGRSAYEQYF
TGTGCCAGCAGTGAAGCGCGGGGGGGGCGTAGCGCCTACGAGCAGTACTTC
>TRBV6-5|TRBJ1-2|many|NA
CASSYDMTDYYGYTF
TGTGCCAGCAGTTACGACATGACAGATTACTATGGCTACACCTTC
>TRBV12-3/TRBV12-4|TRBJ1-1|many|NA
CASSLMGRRSTEAFF
TGTGCCAGCAGTTTAATGGGACGGCGAAGCACTGAAGCTTTCTTT
>TRBV2|TRBJ1-1|many|NA
CASSARGGDTEAFF
TGTGCCAGCAGTGCCCGGGGGGGGGACACTGAAGCTTTCTTT
>TRBV7-9|TRBJ2-4|NA|NA
CASSTGTGAKNIQYF
TGTGCCAGCAGCACCGGGACGGGAGCCAAAAACATTCAGTACTTC
>TRBV7-9|TRBJ2-7|many|NA
CASSRDGGPTYEQYF
TGTGCCAGCAGCCGAGACGGAGGACCAACCTACGAGCAGTACTTC
>TRBV20-1|TRBJ2-7|many|NA
CSARSAELSYEQYF
TGCAGTGCTAGGTCAGCCGAACTCTCCTACGAGCAGTACTTC
>TRBV20-1|TRBJ1-3|many|NA
CSASFTQRGGNTIYF
TGCAGTGCTAGTTTCACGCAAAGAGGTGGAAACACCATATATTTT
>TRBV27|TRBJ1-2|NA|TRBD1
CASKERDRGEGYTF
TGTGCCAGCAAGGAAAGGGACAGGGGTGAGGGCTACACCTTC
>TRBV28|TRBJ2-7|NA|NA
CASSLQGMGIGEQYF
TGTGCCAGCAGTTTACAGGGAATGGGGATCGGCGAGCAGTACTTC
>TRBV6-1|TRBJ2-2|many|TRBD2
CASTRTSVTNTGELFF
TGTGCCAGCACCCGGACTAGCGTTACGAACACCGGGGAGCTGTTTTTT
>TRBV5-1|TRBJ1-2|many|TRBD1
CASSSPGGKGYTF
TGCGCCAGCAGCAGCCCAGGGGGCAAAGGCTACACCTTC
>TRBV20-1|TRBJ1-1|many|NA
CSVPLSGATEAFF
TGCAGTGTCCCACTTTCGGGAGCCACTGAAGCTTTCTTT
>TRBV11-2|TRBJ2-2|many|NA
CASSYPPWGHSFTGELFF
TGTGCCAGCAGCTACCCCCCGTGGGGACACTCATTCACCGGGGAGCTGTTTTTT
>TRBV15|TRBJ1-6|many|NA
CATSRVKGGDSPLHF
TGTGCCACCAGCAGAGTGAAAGGGGGTGATTCACCCCTCCACTTT
>TRBV7-2|TRBJ2-7|many|NA
CASSLASGGQYYEQYF
TGTGCCAGCAGCCTAGCTTCCGGCGGCCAATACTACGAGCAGTACTTC
>TRBV27|TRBJ1-1|many|TRBD1
CASSPIPTGVSNTEAFF
TGTGCCAGCAGCCCCATCCCGACAGGGGTATCGAACACTGAAGCTTTCTTT
>TRBV12-3/TRBV12-4|TRBJ1-2|NA|NA
CASSLSSVGYTF
TGTGCCAGCAGTTTAAGTTCTGTTGGCTACACCTTC
>TRBV11-2|TRBJ2-6|NA|NA
CASIRDPLSGANVLTF
TGTGCCAGCATACGGGATCCCCTCTCTGGGGCCAACGTCCTGACTTTC
>TRBV12-3/TRBV12-4|TRBJ1-2|many|NA
CASSFVAGAPECTF
TGTGCCAGCAGTTTCGTCGCAGGGGCCCCAGAGTGCACCTTC
>TRBV6-2/TRBV6-3|TRBJ1-2|many|NA
CTSSLRDRDTAHGYTF
TGTACCAGCAGTCTTCGAGACCGGGACACGGCCCATGGCTACACCTTC
>TRBV9|TRBJ1-2|NA|TRBD1
CASSASQGGVPYGYTF
TGTGCCAGCAGCGCCTCCCAGGGGGGGGTACCCTATGGCTACACCTTC
>TRBV3-1|TRBJ1-2|many|NA
CASSQLENYGYTF
TGTGCCAGCAGCCAACTCGAGAACTATGGCTACACCTTC
>TRBV6-9|TRBJ1-6|few|NA
CASSYYQNNSPLHF
TGTGCCAGCAGTTATTATCAGAATAATTCACCCCTCCACTTT
>TRBV20-1|TRBJ1-1|few|NA
CSAKDPGRPTRPEAFF
TGCAGTGCTAAAGATCCGGGACGCCCCACGCGGCCTGAAGCTTTCTTT
>TRBV28|TRBJ1-1|once|NA
CASSLTTPNTEAFF
TGTGCCAGCAGTTTGACAACCCCGAACACTGAAGCTTTCTTT
>TRBV11-2|TRBJ2-2|many|NA
CASSGDLNTGELFF
TGTGCCAGCAGCGGGGACCTGAACACCGGGGAGCTGTTTTTT